This T cell receptor beta chain was sequenced in a study of tissue T cells after allogeneic stem cell transplantation. Whole-study findings and limits: Motif-based clustering found tissue-specific repertoire signatures shared across patients, though few clones were shared. Some tissue clones might be persisting host cells; their alloreactivity or antigen specificity was not determined.

TCRdb's table, derived via immunoSEQ multiplex PCR, lists solely in-frame clones and lacks some. The sample lists fewer than 5,000 clones, about 49% occurring once. The time point denotes: mouse harvest day 14 after allogeneic transplant. Mouse grafts combined 10^7 T-cell-depleted bone marrow cells with 10^6 splenic CD5+ T cells. B6 (H2b) cells into BALB/c (H2d) mice; tissues taken at day 7 or 14. CDR3 length equals 14 residues. Trimming took off 5 bases at V and 0 bases at J, with 9 bases between the two ends. Germline V lookup: CDR1 SNHLY, CDR2 FYNGKV (reference sequence). For this clone: The target antigen is unknown. Gene names and germline refer to mouse. With the read ending 1 residue before the CDR3 end, the germline J gene is used to fill in that end.

The genes are TRBV3 and TRBJ2-4; D is undetermined. Material for sequencing was lymph node tissue. The receptor comes from a female BALB/c mouse given C57BL/6 T cells with graft-versus-host disease after an allogeneic hematopoietic cell transplant. The covered CDR3 bases are TGTGCCAGCAGCCCCACAGCTAGTCAAAACACCTTGTAC. It specifies CASSPTASQNTLY. In full, the CDR3 is CASSPTASQNTLYF.